The 31 T cell receptor beta chains below all came from one sample that was sequenced in a study of blood T cell repertoires in COVID-19. Assay: immunoSEQ multiplex PCR; the TCRdb copy retains only in-frame clones and omits some. The data show roughly 120,000 clones, around nine tenths seen once. The sequenced sample consisted of peripheral blood. These receptors were collected from a human donor in a cohort sampled during active COVID-19.

J is TRBJ2-1 and V is TRBV25-1; 8 bases fit TRBD1. Germline V gives CDR1 MGHDK, CDR2 SYGVNS. CDR3 size: 15 residues. The V gene end was trimmed by 3 bases and the J gene end by 6 bases; junction bases not matched to a gene: 7. The CDR3 protein is CASSEPRGRINEQFF. CDR3 nucleotide sequence: TGTGCCAGCAGTGAGCCCAGGGGGCGCATCAATGAGCAGTTCTTC.

The chain couples TRBV15 to TRBJ2-3, with TRBD2 as a possible D gene (5 bases). CDR3 length equals 19 residues. Trimming left V 1 base short and J 0 bases short, with 20 bases between. From germline, CDR1 is LNHNV and CDR2 YYDKDF (reference sequence). The CDR3 region has the DNA TGTGCCACCAGCAGAGCGGGGTTTTTGCGGGCCTCTAGCACAGATACGCAGTATTTT. Translating it yields CATSRAGFLRASSTDTQYF.

This clone has only a few counts. V and J are TRBV10-3 and TRBJ2-7; 8 bases are a match to TRBD2. The CDR3 is 17 amino acids. The ends lost 0 bases at V and 3 bases at J; junction bases unmatched: 10. CDR1 ENHRY and CDR2 SYGVKD come from the germline V gene. The DNA of the CDR3 is TGTGCCATCAGTGAGTCGATAATGGCGGGAGGTCTCTACGAGCAGTACTTC. It translates to CAISESIMAGGLYEQYF.

V usage is TRBV6-5 and J usage is TRBJ1-5; D unclear. This CDR3 has 13 amino acids. V lost 4 bases and J 0 bases, leaving 4 bases between the germline ends. Germline CDR1 is MNHEY and CDR2 is SVGAGI. CDR3 nucleotide sequence: TGTGCCAGCAGTTCCTTTAGCAATCAGCCCCAGCATTTT. As protein: CASSSFSNQPQHF.

The chain employs TRBV5-1 and TRBJ2-1, with a weak D call TRBD2 (6 bases). Germline CDR1 reads SGHRS; CDR2 reads YFSETQ. Trimming removed 7 bases from V and 9 bases from J, with 8 bases in between. The CDR3 length is 10 residues. The CDR3 reads CASSGSEQFF. In DNA, the CDR3 is TGCGCCAGCTCCGGGAGTGAGCAGTTCTTC.

Turning to this clone: Other DNA sequences of this sample code for an identical CDR3. This chain links TRBV6-5 with TRBJ2-7; 11 bases line up with TRBD1. From germline, CDR1 is MNHEY and CDR2 SVGAGI. The CDR3 has 15 residues. The junction had 1 base not matched to a gene; V was cut back by 0 bases and J by 3 bases. CDR3 protein: CASSYSGTGGYEQYF. The DNA of the CDR3 is TGTGCCAGCAGTTACTCCGGGACAGGGGGCTACGAGCAGTACTTC.

The chain is built from TRBV4-3 and TRBJ2-7; 7 bases agree with TRBD1. The germline gives CDR1 LGHNA, CDR2 YSLEER. The V segment lost 4 bases and the J segment 3 bases; nucleotides outside the gene matches: 12. The CDR3 has 16 residues. In nucleotides, the CDR3 is TGCGCCAGCAGCCCGACCCCCGGGACAGAAAGCTACGAGCAGTACTTC. Translating gives CASSPTPGTESYEQYF.

V gene TRBV15 combines with J gene TRBJ2-7; 12 bases map to TRBD2. This CDR3 is 17 amino acids long. Germline V CDR1 and CDR2: LNHNV, YYDKDF (reference sequence). V was pared by 0 bases and J by 3 bases, with 6 bases of the junction left unmatched. The CDR3 reads CATSRDFASGRVYEQYF. CDR3 nucleotide sequence: TGTGCCACCAGCAGAGATTTTGCTAGCGGGAGGGTCTACGAGCAGTACTTC. Looking up the rest from reference TRBV15 and TRBJ2-7 gives the full variable domain: DAMVIQNPRYQVTQFGKPVTLSCSQTLNHNVMYWYQQKSSQAPKLLFHYYDKDFNNEADTPDNFQSRRPNTSFCFLDIRSPGLGDTAMYLCATSRDFASGRVYEQYFGPGTRLTVT.

The chain uses TRBV5-1 and TRBJ2-5; D is unclear. V lost 3 bases to trimming and J lost 0 bases, with 12 bases between them. This CDR3 contains 15 residues. Germline CDR1 is SGHRS and CDR2 is YFSETQ. The CDR3 nucleotides read TGCGCCAGCAGCTCTCCAACAGCAAACCAAGAGACCCAGTACTTC. Protein sequence: CASSSPTANQETQYF.

This chain links TRBV7-2 with TRBJ1-2; D remains ambiguous. Germline lookup yields CDR1 SGHTA and CDR2 FQGNSA. V was shortened by 1 base and J by 8 bases, with 11 bases between the two germline ends. This CDR3 comprises 13 residues. CDR3: CASSLDRVGGYTF. The CDR3 DNA reads as TGTGCCAGCAGCTTAGACCGGGTCGGGGGCTACACCTTC.

The V gene is TRBV6-6, the J gene TRBJ2-1; the match to TRBD2 covers 10 bases. Germline-derived CDR1 and CDR2 are MNHNY and SVGAGI (reference sequence). With V trimmed by 6 bases and J by 10 bases, 15 bases remained unmatched. This CDR3 is built from 16 residues. DNA for the CDR3: TGTGCCAGCAGCCCCCGTCTAGCGGGAGTGGGACAAGAGCAGTTCTTC. Protein: CASSPRLAGVGQEQFF.

The V and J genes are TRBV9 and TRBJ1-2; TRBD1 matches at 10 bases. CDR3 length: 14 residues. The V segment lost 4 bases and the J segment 6 bases; nucleotides outside the gene matches: 6. Germline CDR1 is SGDLS and CDR2 is YYNGEE. CDR3 bases: TGTGCCAGCAGCAGGGACAGGGGCAAAAATGGCTACACCTTC. Protein product: CASSRDRGKNGYTF.

The chain is built from TRBV18 and TRBJ1-1; the match to TRBD1 covers 7 bases. J lost 4 bases, V lost 3 bases, and 2 bases had no gene match. The CDR3 runs to 13 residues. Germline lookup yields CDR1 KGHSH and CDR2 LQKENI. CDR3 loop: CASSPQGGTEAFF. CDR3 DNA sequence: TGTGCCAGCTCACCGCAGGGGGGCACTGAAGCTTTCTTT.

The chain uses TRBV27 and TRBJ1-5; maybe TRBD1 (5 bases). V was pared by 2 bases and J by 2 bases, with 13 bases between. The CDR3 has 16 amino acids. From germline, CDR1 is MNHEY and CDR2 SMNVEV (reference sequence). CDR3 DNA: TGTGCCAGCAGTTTAGGGGGGAACGGAGGCAATCAGCCCCAGCATTTT. As protein: CASSLGGNGGNQPQHF.

This chain joins TRBV19 and TRBJ1-6; D not resolved. The V end was cut by 4 bases, the J end by 9 bases, with 10 bases between. The V gene's germline CDR1 is LNHDA and CDR2 SQIVND (reference sequence). The CDR3 has 13 amino acids. The CDR3 bases are TGTGCCAGTAGTACCCTGACGGGTTCACCCCTCCACTTT. Translation: CASSTLTGSPLHF.

V usage is TRBV10-1 and J usage is TRBJ1-1; 11 bases are shared with TRBD1. CDR1 is WNHNN and CDR2 is SYGVQD in the germline V gene (reference sequence). Unmatched junction bases numbered 5, after V lost 3 bases and J lost 5 bases. This CDR3 comprises 15 residues. Here the CDR3 reads CASSDGQGARTEAFF. As DNA, the CDR3 is TGCGCCAGCAGTGATGGACAGGGGGCGAGAACTGAAGCTTTCTTT.

The chain carries TRBV5-4 and TRBJ1-2; D is ambiguous. CDR1 is SGHNT and CDR2 is YYREEE in the germline V gene (reference sequence). CDR3 length equals 12 residues. V lost 1 base and J 6 bases, leaving 7 bases between the germline ends. The CDR3 DNA is TGTGCCAGCAGCTTGACGACAAATGGCTACACCTTC. It encodes CASSLTTNGYTF.

V usage is TRBV11-2 and J usage is TRBJ2-1; 10 bases agree with TRBD2. Losses at the gene ends were 5 bases for V and 7 bases for J; bases not matched to a gene: 8. The CDR3 sequence is 15 residues long. Germline-derived CDR1 and CDR2 are SGHAT and FQNNGV. DNA for the CDR3: TGTGCCAGCAGCGGCGGACTAGCGGCCGGGAATGAGCAGTTCTTC. Translated: CASSGGLAAGNEQFF.

This clone was counted a single time. The J gene is TRBJ2-1, the V gene TRBV7-3; D is unclear. The CDR3 sequence is 17 residues long. Germline CDR1 is SGHTA and CDR2 is FQGTGA. Trimming left V 2 bases short and J 6 bases short, with 20 bases between. CDR3 bases: TGTGCCAGCAGCTTAGGCCCCGCCACTACTCAATCCAATGAGCAGTTCTTC. This codes for CASSLGPATTQSNEQFF.

The chain joins TRBV4-1 to TRBJ1-2; maybe TRBD1 (5 bases). CDR1 is MGHRA, CDR2 YSYEKL, per germline. The CDR3 is 15 residues long. Trimming pared 1 base from V and 2 bases from J, leaving 11 bases between. CDR3 sequence (DNA): TGCGCCAGCAGCCAAGCGCGGGGCGCAAACTATGGCTACACCTTC. It codes for CASSQARGANYGYTF.

This chain joins TRBV4-1 and TRBJ1-2; possible D gene TRBD1, 5 bases. The V end was cut by 0 bases, the J end by 3 bases, with 14 bases between. Germline values: CDR1 MGHRA, CDR2 YSYEKL. This CDR3 has 16 amino acids. The CDR3 sequence: CASSQDRVGRDYGYTF. CDR3 DNA sequence: TGCGCCAGCAGCCAAGACAGGGTTGGGAGGGACTATGGCTACACCTTC.

This chain links TRBV11-3 with TRBJ2-3; 10 bases are shared with TRBD2. V lost 5 bases, J lost 5 bases, and 7 bases stayed unmatched. The CDR3 runs to 15 residues. The germline V gene has CDR1 SGHNT and CDR2 YENEEA. The CDR3 DNA follows: TGTGCCAGCAGCAAAGCGGGGGGGCCCGGAGATACGCAGTATTTT. Translated, it gives CASSKAGGPGDTQYF.

The chain combines TRBV10-3 with TRBJ2-2, with D maybe TRBD2 (5 bases). Germline V CDR1 and CDR2: ENHRY, SYGVKD. Trimming stripped 6 bases from V and 4 bases from J, with 9 bases between. This CDR3 is 13 amino acids long. CDR3 sequence reads: CAISGVGTGELFF. The CDR3 region has the DNA TGTGCCATCAGCGGGGTTGGCACCGGGGAGCTGTTTTTT.

The chain recombines TRBV2 with TRBJ2-1; D is uncertain. The CDR3 is 14 residues long. CDR1 SNHLY and CDR2 FYNNEI come from the germline V gene. V was trimmed by 4 bases and J by 2 bases, leaving 9 bases between them. The CDR3 region has the DNA TGTGCCAGCAGTGTTCCCTCGGCCTACAATGAGCAGTTCTTC. It is translated as CASSVPSAYNEQFF.

The rearrangement joins TRBV7-2 to TRBJ1-3; tentatively, D is TRBD1 (5 bases). The V gene's germline CDR1 is SGHTA and CDR2 FQGNSA. CDR3 length: 16 amino acids. V shed 2 bases and J shed 1 base, with 12 bases lying between them. As DNA, the CDR3 is TGTGCCAGCAGCTTATATGCCCGGGGGTCTGGAAACACCATATATTTT. It is translated as CASSLYARGSGNTIYF.

To note about this clone: The identical CDR3 is also encoded by other nucleotide sequences in the sample. The chain's CDR3 is CASRTGGLYEQYF. The CDR3 coding sequence is TGTGCCAGCAGGACAGGGGGTTTATACGAGCAGTACTTC. The V gene is TRBV28, the J gene TRBJ2-7; 9 nucleotides agree with TRBD1. The CDR3 is 13 amino acids. Germline V gene data show CDR1 as MDHEN and CDR2 as SYDVKM. The V segment lost 6 bases and the J segment 4 bases; nucleotides outside the gene matches: 4.

This clone was detected once. The chain links TRBV19 to TRBJ2-7, with a weak D call TRBD2 (6 bases). Between the trimmed V and J ends, which lost 5 bases and 5 bases, there was a span of 19 bases. Germline V CDR1 and CDR2: LNHDA, SQIVND (reference sequence). CDR3 size: 15 residues. The CDR3 here is CASSPRWGGVHEQYF. The CDR3 DNA reads as TGTGCCAGTAGTCCTCGATGGGGAGGAGTCCACGAGCAGTACTTC.

The rearrangement uses TRBV5-4 and TRBJ1-1, with 8 bases identical to TRBD1. The J segment lost 1 base and the V segment lost 0 bases, leaving 2 bases of the junction unmatched. The CDR3 is 15 amino acids. CDR1 is SGHNT and CDR2 is YYREEE in the germline V gene (reference sequence). CDR3 sequence reads: CASSLAGTGNTEAFF. CDR3 in DNA: TGTGCCAGCAGCTTGGCCGGGACAGGGAACACTGAAGCTTTCTTT.

This clone was seen only once. The chain joins TRBV28 to TRBJ2-7, with TRBD1 as a possible D gene (6 bases). Trimming pared 7 bases from V and 7 bases from J, leaving 23 bases between. The CDR3 consists of 15 residues. The germline V gene encodes CDR1 MDHEN and CDR2 SYDVKM. For the CDR3, the DNA is TGTGCCAGCACTCGGATTACTCAGGGGCCTAGAGAGCAGTACTTC. The encoded protein is CASTRITQGPREQYF.

The chain links TRBV30 to TRBJ1-6, with no clear D. The CDR3 totals 17 residues. CDR1 GTSNPN and CDR2 SVGIG come from the germline V gene (reference sequence). V lost 0 bases, J lost 8 bases, and 20 bases lay in between. The DNA of the CDR3 is TGTGCCTGGAGTGTCGTCCGGACTTACACCATATATTCACCCCTCCACTTT. Translated: CAWSVVRTYTIYSPLHF.

This chain connects TRBV19 to TRBJ2-3; no clear D gene. Per the germline V gene, CDR1 is LNHDA and CDR2 is SQIVND (reference sequence). The V end lost 10 bases, the J end lost 2 bases, and 13 bases lay between the germline ends. The CDR3 is made up of 13 amino acids. This CDR3 reads CATSARSTDTQYF. Here the CDR3 DNA reads TGTGCCACCAGCGCCAGATCCACAGATACGCAGTATTTT.